This T cell receptor beta chain was sequenced in a study of blood T cell repertoires in COVID-19. Across the study: In each case, the material was cDNA or gDNA derived from T cells, B-cell-depleted T cells, or PBMCs.

The study counted Cohort 3 donors as recovered given two negative PCRs, clearance, or symptom resolution. The J segment lost 4 bases and the V segment lost 8 bases, leaving 8 bases of the junction unmatched. The CDR3 length is 15 residues. CDR1 is SGHTA and CDR2 is FQGNSA in the germline V gene. As processed by the authors: Reference gene primer amplification gave estimated nucleated cell counts. Assay: immunoSEQ multiplex PCR; the TCRdb copy retains only in-frame clones and omits some. V and J calls plus clone size are reproduced from that table; the DNA served to infer D and trimming. The sample holds over 200,000 clones; around nine tenths are singletons and the top ten take 11%.

Sequenced sample: PBMCs or T cells enriched from blood (not recorded which). The V call is TRBV7-2, the J call TRBJ2-7, with 13 bases aligning to TRBD2. The source of this sequence is a man aged 30 to 45 who had recovered from COVID-19. The CDR3 region has the DNA TGTGCCAGCGGGACCTTGACTAGCGGGGGGTACGAGCAGTACTTC. This translates into CASGTLTSGGYEQYF.